The 15 T cell receptor beta chains below all came from one sample that was sequenced in a study of human T cells and chemical hapten exposure. The study extracted total RNA from unfractionated whole blood. One entry per CDR3 protein results from TCRdb running MiXCR on the 5' RACE reads. The sample contains about 81,000 distinct CDR3 sequences, more than 7.5% of which appear only once. Receptors were obtained from a male donor in good health.

The chain carries TRBV5-1 and TRBJ2-3, with D unclear. The CDR3 extends over 14 amino acids. Trimming took 5 bases from V and 0 from J, leaving 10 bases between them. Germline V gives CDR1 SGHRS, CDR2 YFSETQ. The CDR3 DNA reads TGCGCCAGCAGTTCTTTCCTTAGCACAGATACGCAGTATTTT. It translates to CASSSFLSTDTQYF.

This clonotype was seen ten or more times. The chain joins TRBV3-1 to TRBJ1-1; unclear D gene. Germline V gene lookup returns CDR1 LGHDT and CDR2 YNNKEL (reference sequence). The V gene lost 6 bases and the J gene lost 1 base, with 9 bases spanning the gap. The CDR3 loop spans 13 amino acids. CDR3 nucleotide sequence: TGTGCCAGCAGGGAGACTGGGAACACTGAAGCTTTCTTT. Translated: CASRETGNTEAFF.

This clonotype came up many times. In DNA form, the CDR3 reads TGCAGCGTTGAATCCGGGGCCGGCACTGAAGCTTTCTTT. It yields the protein CSVESGAGTEAFF. V and J are TRBV29-1 and TRBJ1-1, with D possibly TRBD1 on 5 matching bases. The CDR3 totals 13 residues. Per germline, CDR1 SQVTM and CDR2 ANQGSEA. Trimming took off 2 bases at V and 4 bases at J, with 11 bases between the two ends.

This clonotype was seen at least ten times. The J gene is TRBJ2-3, the V gene TRBV29-1, with D possibly being TRBD1 (6 bases). This CDR3 is built from 13 residues. The V gene's germline CDR1 is SQVTM and CDR2 ANQGSEA. Trimming left V 5 bases short and J 1 base short, with 10 bases between. CDR3 loop: CSVRDTRTDTQYF. DNA of the CDR3: TGCAGCGTTAGGGACACCCGCACAGATACGCAGTATTTT.

This clonotype came up a few times. This sequence joins TRBV27 and TRBJ2-4; D perhaps matches TRBD1 (5 bases). Germline V lookup: CDR1 MNHEY, CDR2 SMNVEV (reference sequence). Trimming shortened V by 3 bases and J by 0 bases, and 6 bases separated the two germline ends. The CDR3 is 14 amino acids. CDR3 sequence reads: CASSLGLAKNIQYF. For the CDR3, the DNA is TGTGCCAGCAGTTTGGGGCTAGCCAAAAACATTCAGTACTTC.

This clonotype occurred many times. The CDR3 bases are TGTGCCAGCAGTGAAGCTCGTAGCGGTCCATCCACAGATACGCAGTATTTT. Amino acids: CASSEARSGPSTDTQYF. The rearrangement links TRBV6-1 to TRBJ2-3; D might be TRBD2 (6 bases). CDR1 is MNHNS, CDR2 SASEGT, per germline. The CDR3 runs 17 residues. V was clipped by 0 bases and J by 2 bases, with 15 bases between them.

In this sample, this clonotype turned up many times. The chain recombines TRBV20-1 with TRBJ2-1; TRBD2 agrees at 9 bases. The CDR3 loop spans 14 amino acids. CDR1 is DFQATT and CDR2 is SNEGSKA in the germline V gene (reference sequence). After removal of 6 bases from V and 4 bases from J, the junction contained 7 bases not matched to a gene. The CDR3 DNA is TGCAGTGCATTACTAGCGGGTTTATACAATGAGCAGTTCTTC. Translation gives CSALLAGLYNEQFF.

This clonotype was seen ten or more times. The chain combines TRBV20-1 with TRBJ2-1; possible D gene TRBD1, 5 bases. This CDR3 is built from 15 residues. V lost 3 bases and J 0 bases, leaving 12 bases between the germline ends. Germline assignment: CDR1 DFQATT and CDR2 SNEGSKA (reference sequence). CDR3 DNA sequence: TGCAGTGCTAGGCCTGGGGCCAGCTCCTACAATGAGCAGTTCTTC. Amino acid sequence: CSARPGASSYNEQFF.

Only a few counts were recorded for this clonotype. The chain couples TRBV6-5 to TRBJ1-1; D gene unclear. This CDR3 contains 19 residues. V lost 0 bases to trimming and J lost 3 bases, with 23 bases between them. Germline CDR1 and CDR2: MNHEY and SVGAGI. This chain's CDR3 is CASSYSTLYLGGRDTEAFF. The CDR3 DNA reads TGTGCCAGCAGTTACTCGACGTTATACCTGGGAGGGAGGGACACTGAAGCTTTCTTT.

At least ten counts were recorded for this clonotype. The junction differs from germline at one of its ends, possibly a read error. The chain has TRBV4-1 and TRBJ1-1; no clear D gene. The CDR3 contains 15 residues. Germline V gives CDR1 MGHRA, CDR2 YSYEKL. In nucleotides, the CDR3 is TGCGCCAGCAGCAAAGAGGCTACACTCTTCACTGAAGCTTTCTTT. This gives the protein CASSKEATLFTEAFF.

V usage is TRBV4-1 and J usage is TRBJ1-5; no firm D call. CDR3 size: 16 residues. The germline V gene encodes CDR1 MGHRA and CDR2 YSYEKL. Trimming shortened V by 0 bases and J by 2 bases, and 11 bases separated the two germline ends. CDR3 sequence: CASSQDFRRGNQPQHF. Written as DNA, the CDR3 is TGCGCCAGCAGCCAAGATTTTAGACGGGGCAATCAGCCCCAGCATTTT.

The chain carries TRBV5-4 and TRBJ2-3; a possible D gene is TRBD2 (5 bases). Germline V CDR1 and CDR2: SGHNT, YYREEE (reference sequence). Between the trimmed V and J ends, which lost 3 bases and 2 bases, there was a span of 13 bases. The CDR3 contains 15 residues. CDR3 region: CASSSSSISTDTQYF. Written as DNA, the CDR3 is TGTGCCAGCAGCTCATCTAGCATTTCCACAGATACGCAGTATTTT.

This clonotype came up a few times. The chain joins TRBV6-1 to TRBJ2-2; 8 positions match TRBD2. CDR1 and CDR2 (germline): MNHNS, SASEGT. J gave up 5 bases and V 6 bases, and 11 bases lay outside the gene matches. This CDR3 is built from 16 residues. CDR3 sequence reads: CASRRSRGGDTGELFF. The CDR3 region has the DNA TGTGCCAGCAGGAGGAGCCGGGGGGGCGATACCGGGGAGCTGTTTTTT.

The chain carries TRBV3-1 and TRBJ2-3; 9 bases line up with TRBD2. Trimming at V came to 0 bases and at J to 2 bases, leaving 9 bases not matched to a gene. The CDR3 has 18 amino acids. Germline V gene data show CDR1 as LGHDT and CDR2 as YNNKEL (reference sequence). The CDR3 coding sequence is TGTGCCAGCAGCCAAGATGCGGGGGTAGCGGGAGCCACAGATACGCAGTATTTT. This translates into CASSQDAGVAGATDTQYF.

This clonotype was seen only a few times. The J gene is TRBJ1-6, the V gene TRBV7-8; 10 bases map to TRBD1. Germline V lookup: CDR1 SGHVS, CDR2 FQNEAQ. There are 16 residues in the CDR3. The V and J ends lost 6 bases and 9 bases, in that order; junction bases with no gene match: 11. CDR3 residues: CASRLTPGQGRSPLHF. The CDR3 region has the DNA TGTGCCAGCAGACTAACTCCGGGACAGGGGCGTTCACCCCTCCACTTT. Using reference TRBV7-8 and TRBJ1-6 for the parts outside the CDR3, the full variable domain is GAGVSQSPRYKVAKRGQDVALRCDPISGHVSLFWYQQALGQGPEFLTYFQNEAQLDKSGLPSDRFFAERPEGSVSTLKIQRTQQEDSAVYLCASRLTPGQGRSPLHFGNGTRLTVT.